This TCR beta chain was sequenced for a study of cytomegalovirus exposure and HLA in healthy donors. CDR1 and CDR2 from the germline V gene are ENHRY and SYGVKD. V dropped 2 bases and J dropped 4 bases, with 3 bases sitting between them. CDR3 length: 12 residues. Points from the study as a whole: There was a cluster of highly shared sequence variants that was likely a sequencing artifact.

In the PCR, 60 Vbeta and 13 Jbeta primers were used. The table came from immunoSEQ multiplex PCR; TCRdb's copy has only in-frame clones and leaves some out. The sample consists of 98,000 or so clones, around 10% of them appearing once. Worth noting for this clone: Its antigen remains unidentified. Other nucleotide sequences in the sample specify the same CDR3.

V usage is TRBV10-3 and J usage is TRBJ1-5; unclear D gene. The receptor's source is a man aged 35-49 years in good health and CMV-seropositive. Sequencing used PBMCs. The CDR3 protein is CAISEPNQPQHF. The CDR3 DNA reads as TGTGCCATCAGTGAGCCTAATCAGCCCCAGCATTTT.